This TCR beta chain originates from a study of T cell responses to AZD1222 COVID-19 vaccine. Notes on this clone: Its specificity is not known.

V was clipped by 5 bases and J by 5 bases; unmatched bases: 8. Germline values: CDR1 KGHSH, CDR2 LQKENI. The CDR3 has 16 residues. Sequencing was performed with immunoSEQ multiplex PCR; in TCRdb, only in-frame clones are kept and a portion is missing. The sample includes approximately 150,000 clones, about 88% of them seen just once. Whole-study findings and limits: Spike-spanning, vaccine-associated CD4 TCRs were dominant at 160-218 and 743-854.

The source was peripheral blood, collected on day 0 of AZD1222 vaccination. The chain employs TRBV18 and TRBJ2-1; 11 nucleotides line up with TRBD1. The TCR originated in an adult in good health. As DNA, the CDR3 is TGTGCCAGCTCAAACGTCTGGGACAGGGGGAACAATGAGCAGTTCTTC. This sequence encodes CASSNVWDRGNNEQFF.